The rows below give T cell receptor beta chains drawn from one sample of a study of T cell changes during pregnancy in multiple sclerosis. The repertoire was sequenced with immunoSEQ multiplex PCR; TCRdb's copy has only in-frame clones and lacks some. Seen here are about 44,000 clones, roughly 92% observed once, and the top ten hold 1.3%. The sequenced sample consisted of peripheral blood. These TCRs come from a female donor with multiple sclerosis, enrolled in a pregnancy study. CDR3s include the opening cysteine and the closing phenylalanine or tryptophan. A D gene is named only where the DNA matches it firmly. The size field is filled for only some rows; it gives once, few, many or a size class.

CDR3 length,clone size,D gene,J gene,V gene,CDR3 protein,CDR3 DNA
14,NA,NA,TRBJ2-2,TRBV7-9,CASSQGPGSGELFF,TGTGCCAGCAGTCAAGGGCCTGGATCCGGGGAGCTGTTTTTT
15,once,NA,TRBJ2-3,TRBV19,CASSIVGAGTDTQYF,TGTGCCAGTAGTATAGTTGGCGCTGGCACAGATACGCAGTATTTT
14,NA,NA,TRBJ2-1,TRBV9,CASSVAPDYNEQFF,TGTGCCAGCAGCGTAGCTCCGGACTACAATGAGCAGTTCTTC
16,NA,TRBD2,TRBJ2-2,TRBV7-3,CASSLEGTSGAGELFF,TGTGCCAGCAGCTTAGAAGGGACTAGTGGGGCCGGGGAGCTGTTTTTT
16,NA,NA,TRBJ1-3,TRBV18,CASSPYRELSGNTIYF,TGTGCCAGCTCACCTTACAGGGAACTTTCCGGAAACACCATATATTTT
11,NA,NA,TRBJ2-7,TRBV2,CASKWAYEQYF,TGTGCCAGCAAGTGGGCCTACGAGCAGTACTTC
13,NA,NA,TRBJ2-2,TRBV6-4,CASSDEVQGELFF,TGTGCCAGCAGTGACGAGGTTCAGGGGGAGCTGTTTTTT
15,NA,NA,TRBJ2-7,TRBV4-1,CASSQESADSYEQYF,TGCGCCAGCAGCCAAGAGTCGGCAGACTCCTACGAGCAGTACTTC
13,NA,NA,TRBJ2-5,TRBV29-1,CSVIPPGQETQYF,TGCAGCGTCATTCCTCCAGGCCAAGAGACCCAGTACTTC
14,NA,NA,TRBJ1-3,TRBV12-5,CASGFPKPGNTIYF,TGTGCTAGTGGTTTCCCGAAACCGGGAAACACCATATATTTT
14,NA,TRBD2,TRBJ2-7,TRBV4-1,CASSAGLAMYEQYF,TGCGCCAGCAGCGCGGGACTAGCGATGTACGAGCAGTACTTC
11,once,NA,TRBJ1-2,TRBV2,CASSPDYGYTF,TGTGCCAGCAGTCCGGACTATGGCTACACCTTC
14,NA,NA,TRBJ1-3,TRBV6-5,CASSSTSSGNTIYF,TGTGCCAGCAGCTCGACATCCTCTGGAAACACCATATATTTT
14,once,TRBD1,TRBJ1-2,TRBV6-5,CASSSPGQGGGYTF,TGTGCCAGCAGTTCCCCCGGACAGGGGGGCGGCTACACCTTC
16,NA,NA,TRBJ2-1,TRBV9,CASSQEASAYYNEQFF,TGTGCCAGCAGCCAAGAGGCCAGCGCCTACTACAATGAGCAGTTCTTC
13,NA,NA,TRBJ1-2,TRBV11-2,CASSQGVNYGYTF,TGTGCCAGCAGCCAAGGAGTTAACTATGGCTACACCTTC
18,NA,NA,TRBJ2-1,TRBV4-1,CASSQDIVGTETYNEQFF,TGCGCCAGCAGCCAAGATATTGTAGGGACCGAGACCTACAATGAGCAGTTCTTC
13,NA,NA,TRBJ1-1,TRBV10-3,CAIRVTVNTEAFF,TGTGCCATCAGGGTTACAGTGAACACTGAAGCTTTCTTT
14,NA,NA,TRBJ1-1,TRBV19,CASSIGERHTEAFF,TGTGCCAGTAGTATCGGGGAACGGCACACTGAAGCTTTCTTT